The 2 T cell receptor beta chains presented below share a single source sample, sequenced in a study of cytomegalovirus exposure and HLA in healthy donors. TCRdb's table, derived via immunoSEQ multiplex PCR, lists solely in-frame clones and lacks some. The sample holds about 160,000 clones, about 88% seen once. Sequencing was performed on PBMCs. The source of these receptors is a woman aged 18-29 years in good health and CMV-seronegative.

A single count supports this clone. The chain is built from TRBV18 and TRBJ2-4; 9 bases align to TRBD1. J gave up 8 bases and V 3 bases, and 8 bases lay outside the gene matches. This CDR3 is built from 15 residues. Per the germline V gene, CDR1 is KGHSH and CDR2 is LQKENI. The CDR3 is CASSPSGTGTDIQYF. As DNA, the CDR3 is TGTGCCAGCTCACCGTCCGGGACAGGGACGGACATTCAGTACTTC.

The J gene is TRBJ2-7, the V gene TRBV19; TRBD2 matches 11 bases. Germline CDR1 is LNHDA and CDR2 is SQIVND (reference sequence). The CDR3 contains 15 residues. V gave up 6 bases and J gave up 3 bases; unmatched junction bases: 7. As DNA, the CDR3 is TGTGCCAGTAGCATTGGGACTAGCGGATACTACGAGCAGTACTTC. The encoded protein is CASSIGTSGYYEQYF. The variable domain in full, completed from reference TRBV19 and TRBJ2-7, reads DGGITQSPKYLFRKEGQNVTLSCEQNLNHDAMYWYRQDPGQGLRLIYYSQIVNDFQKGDIAEGYSVSREKKESFPLTVTSAQKNPTAFYLCASSIGTSGYYEQYFGPGTRLTVT.